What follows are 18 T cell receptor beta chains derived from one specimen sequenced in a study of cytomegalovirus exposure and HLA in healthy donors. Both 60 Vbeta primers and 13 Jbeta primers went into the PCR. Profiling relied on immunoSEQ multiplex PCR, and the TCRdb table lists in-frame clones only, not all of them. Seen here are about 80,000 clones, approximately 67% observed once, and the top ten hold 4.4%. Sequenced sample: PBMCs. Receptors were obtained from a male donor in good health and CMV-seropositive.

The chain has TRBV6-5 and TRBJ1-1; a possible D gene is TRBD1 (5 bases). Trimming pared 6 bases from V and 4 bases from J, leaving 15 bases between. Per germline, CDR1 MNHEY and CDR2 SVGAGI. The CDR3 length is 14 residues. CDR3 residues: CASRQMGGGTEAFF. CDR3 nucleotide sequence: TGTGCCAGCAGGCAAATGGGGGGAGGCACTGAAGCTTTCTTT.

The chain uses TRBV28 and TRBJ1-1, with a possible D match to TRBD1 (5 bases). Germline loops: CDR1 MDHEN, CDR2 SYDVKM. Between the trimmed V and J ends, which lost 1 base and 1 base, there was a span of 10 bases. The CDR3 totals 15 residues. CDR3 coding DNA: TGTGCCAGCAGTTTATTGATAGACAGGAACACTGAAGCTTTCTTT. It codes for CASSLLIDRNTEAFF.

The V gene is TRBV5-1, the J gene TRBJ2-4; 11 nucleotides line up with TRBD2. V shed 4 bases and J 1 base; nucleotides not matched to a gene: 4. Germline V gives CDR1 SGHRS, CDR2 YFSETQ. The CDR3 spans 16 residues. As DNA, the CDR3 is TGCGCCAGCAGCCAGGCTAGCGGGAGGGCCAAAAACATTCAGTACTTC. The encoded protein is CASSQASGRAKNIQYF.

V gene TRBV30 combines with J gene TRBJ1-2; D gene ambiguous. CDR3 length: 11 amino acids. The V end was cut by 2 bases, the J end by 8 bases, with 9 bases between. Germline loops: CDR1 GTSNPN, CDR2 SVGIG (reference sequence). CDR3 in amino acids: CAWSTLGGYTF. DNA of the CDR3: TGTGCCTGGAGTACCCTTGGCGGCTACACCTTC.

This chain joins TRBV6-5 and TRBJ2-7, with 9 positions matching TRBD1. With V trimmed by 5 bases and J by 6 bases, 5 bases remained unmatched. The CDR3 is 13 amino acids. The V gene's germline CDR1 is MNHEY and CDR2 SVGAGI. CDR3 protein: CASSRGQGGEQYF. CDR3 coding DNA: TGTGCCAGCAGTCGGGGACAGGGAGGCGAGCAGTACTTC.

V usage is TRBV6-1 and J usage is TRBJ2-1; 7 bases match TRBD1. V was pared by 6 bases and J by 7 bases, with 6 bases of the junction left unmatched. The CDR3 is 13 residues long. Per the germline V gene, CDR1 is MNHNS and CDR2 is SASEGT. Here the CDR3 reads CASRPGQTNEQFF. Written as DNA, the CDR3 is TGTGCCAGCAGGCCGGGACAGACGAATGAGCAGTTCTTC.

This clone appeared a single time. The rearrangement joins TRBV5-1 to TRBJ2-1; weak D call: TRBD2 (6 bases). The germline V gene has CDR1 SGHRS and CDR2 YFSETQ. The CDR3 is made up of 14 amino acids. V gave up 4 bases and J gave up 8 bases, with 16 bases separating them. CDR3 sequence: CASSLRLASDEQFF. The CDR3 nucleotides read TGCGCCAGCAGCCTCCGTCTAGCGAGCGATGAGCAGTTCTTC.

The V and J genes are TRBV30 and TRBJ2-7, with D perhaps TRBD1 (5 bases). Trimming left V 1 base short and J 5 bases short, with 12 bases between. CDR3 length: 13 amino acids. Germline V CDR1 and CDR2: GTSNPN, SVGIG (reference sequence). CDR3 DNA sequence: TGTGCCTGGAGTGGTTGGACATCGGACGAGCAGTACTTC. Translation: CAWSGWTSDEQYF.

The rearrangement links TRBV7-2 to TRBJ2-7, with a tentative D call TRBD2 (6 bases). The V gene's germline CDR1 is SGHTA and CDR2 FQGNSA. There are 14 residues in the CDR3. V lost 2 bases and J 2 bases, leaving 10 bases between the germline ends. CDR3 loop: CASSLRRGTYEQYF. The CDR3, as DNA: TGTGCCAGCAGCTTAAGGAGGGGAACCTACGAGCAGTACTTC.

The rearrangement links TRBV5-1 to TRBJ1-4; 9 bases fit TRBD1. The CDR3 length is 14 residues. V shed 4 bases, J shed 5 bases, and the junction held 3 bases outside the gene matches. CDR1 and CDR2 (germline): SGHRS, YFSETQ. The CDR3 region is CASSTGTGNEKLFF. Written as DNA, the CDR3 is TGCGCCAGCAGCACCGGGACAGGGAATGAAAAACTGTTTTTT.

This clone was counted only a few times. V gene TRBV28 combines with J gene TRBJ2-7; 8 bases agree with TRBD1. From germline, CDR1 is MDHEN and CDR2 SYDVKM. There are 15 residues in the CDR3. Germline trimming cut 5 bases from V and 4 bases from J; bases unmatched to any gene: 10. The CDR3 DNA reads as TGTGCCAGCAGTCCCCTCCGACAGGGGTTATACGAGCAGTACTTC. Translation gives CASSPLRQGLYEQYF.

The CDR3 spells CASSMNGAGELFF. The CDR3 region has the DNA TGCGCCAGCAGCATGAACGGGGCCGGGGAGCTGTTTTTT. The chain is built from TRBV5-1 and TRBJ2-2, with a possible D match to TRBD2 (5 bases). Germline CDR1 and CDR2: SGHRS and YFSETQ. CDR3 length: 13 residues. V was cut by 4 bases and J by 6 bases, with 10 bases left in between.

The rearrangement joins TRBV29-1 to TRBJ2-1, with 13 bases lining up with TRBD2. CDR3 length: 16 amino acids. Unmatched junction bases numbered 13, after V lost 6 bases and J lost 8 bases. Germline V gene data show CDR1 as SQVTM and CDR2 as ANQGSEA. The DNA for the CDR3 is TGCAGCGTCTCAGGGACTAGCGGGATTACTTGGGATGAGCAGTTCTTC. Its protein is CSVSGTSGITWDEQFF.

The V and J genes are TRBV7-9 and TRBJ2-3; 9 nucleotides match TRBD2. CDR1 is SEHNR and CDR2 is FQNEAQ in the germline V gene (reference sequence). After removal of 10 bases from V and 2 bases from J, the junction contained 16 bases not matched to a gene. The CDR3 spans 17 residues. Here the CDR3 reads CATFRERGEDYTDTQYF. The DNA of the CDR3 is TGTGCCACCTTCCGGGAGCGGGGGGAAGACTACACAGATACGCAGTATTTT.

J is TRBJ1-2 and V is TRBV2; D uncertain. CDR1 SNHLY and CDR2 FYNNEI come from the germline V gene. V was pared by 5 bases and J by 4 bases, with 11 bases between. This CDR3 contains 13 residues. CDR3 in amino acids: CASSPDGLYGYTF. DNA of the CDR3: TGTGCCAGCAGTCCTGACGGACTCTATGGCTACACCTTC.

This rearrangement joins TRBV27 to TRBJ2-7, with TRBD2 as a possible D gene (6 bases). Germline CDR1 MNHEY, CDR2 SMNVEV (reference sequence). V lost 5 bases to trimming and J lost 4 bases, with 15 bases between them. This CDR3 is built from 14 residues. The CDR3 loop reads CASSVSGTRYEQYF. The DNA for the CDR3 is TGTGCCAGCAGTGTTAGCGGCACCCGGTACGAGCAGTACTTC.

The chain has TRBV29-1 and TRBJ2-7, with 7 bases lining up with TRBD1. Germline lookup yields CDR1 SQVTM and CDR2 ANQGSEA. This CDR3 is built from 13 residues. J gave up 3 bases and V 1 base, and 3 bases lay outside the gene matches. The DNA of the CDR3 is TGCAGCGTTGAAGGACAGGGAGACTACGAGCAGTACTTC. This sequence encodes CSVEGQGDYEQYF.

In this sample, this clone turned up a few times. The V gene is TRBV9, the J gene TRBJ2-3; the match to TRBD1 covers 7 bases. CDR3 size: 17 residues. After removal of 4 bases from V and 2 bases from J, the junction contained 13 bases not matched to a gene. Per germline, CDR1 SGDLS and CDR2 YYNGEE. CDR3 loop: CASSSSENRGTTDTQYF. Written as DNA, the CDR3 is TGTGCCAGCAGCTCCTCTGAAAACAGGGGAACCACAGATACGCAGTATTTT.